The source of this T cell receptor beta chain is a study of cytomegalovirus exposure and HLA in healthy donors. Looking at the study overall: A later analysis reported the roughly 120 validation repertoires used the same platform as the approximately 650 first-cohort repertoires.

Assay: immunoSEQ multiplex PCR; the TCRdb copy retains only in-frame clones and omits some. This table holds around 130,000 clones, 85% to 90% found once. Study results and caveats: Cytomegalovirus status was reportedly diagnosed by the classifier with high specificity and sensitivity. Overall, approximately 150 TCR beta chains were annotated as cytomegalovirus-associated. Confirmation in vitro established that three CMV-associated chains were specific for CMV antigens.

Germline V gene data show CDR1 as SGHRS and CDR2 as YFSETQ. The ends lost 4 bases at V and 4 bases at J; junction bases unmatched: 10. The CDR3 has 15 amino acids. Note on this clone: Its antigen is not known.

The chain is built from TRBV5-1 and TRBJ2-5; 7 nucleotides line up with TRBD1. The TCR comes from a man aged 30 to 39 in good health and CMV-seronegative. Sequencing was done on a sample of PBMCs. The CDR3 here is CASSLGDRVVETQYF. In DNA form, the CDR3 reads TGCGCCAGCAGCCTCGGAGACAGGGTCGTAGAGACCCAGTACTTC.